This TCR beta chain was recovered during a study of neurological immune-mediated disorders. Time point indicated: longitudinal time-point 2. CDR3 size: 16 residues. CDR1 and CDR2 from the germline V gene are SNHLY and FYNNEI. V was clipped by 7 bases and J by 2 bases; unmatched bases: 6. Each CDR3 protein is one row after TCRdb ran MiXCR on the 5' RACE reads. The table lists some 60,000 distinct CDR3 sequences, around a tenth of them singletons. This clonotype has ten or more counts. The V gene is TRBV2, the J gene TRBJ2-3; TRBD2 aligns across 13 bases. Material for sequencing was PBMCs. The clonotype was recovered from a man younger than 40 in good health. CDR3 loop: CASTRTSGRPTDTQYF. DNA of the CDR3: TGTGCCAGCACCCGGACTAGCGGGAGACCCACAGATACGCAGTATTTT.